What follows is one TCR beta chain and its context. This sample is part of a study of blood T cell repertoires in COVID-19. Overall study: Both acute and convalescent COVID-19 samples were obtained from the United States, Italy and Spain. Sources were T cells, B-cell-depleted T cells, or PBMCs; the material itself was cDNA or gDNA.

In the original analysis: Using reference gene primer amplification, nucleated cell counts were estimated. Repertoires were generated with immunoSEQ multiplex PCR, while TCRdb's copy carries only in-frame clones and drops some. The D gene and trimming were derived from the DNA, and the V and J assignments and clone size from that table. The sample lists more than 85,000 clones; approximately 84% were seen once. CDR1 and CDR2 from the germline V gene are SGHNT and YYREEE (reference sequence). The CDR3 loop spans 16 amino acids. Trimming cost V 4 bases and J 5 bases, with 21 bases left between them. The sequence came from a man older than 75 with active or convalescent COVID-19. What was sequenced was peripheral blood. This sequence joins TRBV5-4 and TRBJ2-5, with D perhaps TRBD2 (5 bases). DNA of the CDR3: TGTGCCAGCAGCCTGACGAGCCGCAGATCGGGGGAGACCCAGTACTTC. Protein sequence: CASSLTSRRSGETQYF.